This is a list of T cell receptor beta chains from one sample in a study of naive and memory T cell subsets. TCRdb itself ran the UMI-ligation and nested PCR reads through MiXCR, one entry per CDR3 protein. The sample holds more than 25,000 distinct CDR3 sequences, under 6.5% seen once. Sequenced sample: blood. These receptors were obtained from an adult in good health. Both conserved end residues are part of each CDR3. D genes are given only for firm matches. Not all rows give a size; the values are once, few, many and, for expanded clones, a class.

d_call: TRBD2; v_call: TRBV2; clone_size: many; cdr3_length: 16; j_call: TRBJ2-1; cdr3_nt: TGTGCCAGCAGAGAAGGTAGCGGGAGGGCCCAGAATGAGCAGTTCTTC; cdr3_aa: CASREGSGRAQNEQFF
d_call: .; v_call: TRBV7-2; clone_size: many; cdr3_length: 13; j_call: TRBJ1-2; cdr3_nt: TGTGCCAGCAGCTTCGAAGTCGTTTCTGGCTACACCTTC; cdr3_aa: CASSFEVVSGYTF
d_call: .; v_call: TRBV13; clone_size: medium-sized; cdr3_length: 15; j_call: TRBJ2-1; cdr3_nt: TGTGCCAGCAGCTTAAATAGCGGCTCCTACAATGAGCAGTTCTTC; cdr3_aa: CASSLNSGSYNEQFF
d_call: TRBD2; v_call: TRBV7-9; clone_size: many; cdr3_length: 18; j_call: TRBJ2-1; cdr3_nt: TGTGCCAGCAGCTTATCGGCGGCGTGGGCTAGCGGCTACAATGAGCAGTTCTTC; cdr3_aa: CASSLSAAWASGYNEQFF
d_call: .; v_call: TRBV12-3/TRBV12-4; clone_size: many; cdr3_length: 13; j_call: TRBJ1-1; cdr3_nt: TGTGCCAGCAGGGTGACAGGGAACACTGAAGCTTTCTTT; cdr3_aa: CASRVTGNTEAFF
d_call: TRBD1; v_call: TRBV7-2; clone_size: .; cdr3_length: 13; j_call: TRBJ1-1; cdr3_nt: TGTGCCAGCAGTCTACAGGGGTACACTGAAGCTTTCTTT; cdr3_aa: CASSLQGYTEAFF
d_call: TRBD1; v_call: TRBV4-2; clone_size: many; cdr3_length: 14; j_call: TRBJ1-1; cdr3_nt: TGTGCCAGCAGCCAAGGAAAGCAGGGGGCAGGAGCTTTCTTT; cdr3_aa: CASSQGKQGAGAFF
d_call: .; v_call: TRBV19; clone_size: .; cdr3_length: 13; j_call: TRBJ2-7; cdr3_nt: TGTGCCAGTAGCCCCGCCCCTCACTACGAGCAGTACTTC; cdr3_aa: CASSPAPHYEQYF
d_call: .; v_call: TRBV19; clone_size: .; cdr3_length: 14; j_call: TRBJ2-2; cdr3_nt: TGTGCCAGTAGTATAGATCTGGGTGCCGGGGAGCTGTTTTTT; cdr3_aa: CASSIDLGAGELFF
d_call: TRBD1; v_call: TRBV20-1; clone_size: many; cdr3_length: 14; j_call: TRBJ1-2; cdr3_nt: TGCAGTGCTAGTTTGGGGACAGGGGCTTCTGGCTACACCTTC; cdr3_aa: CSASLGTGASGYTF
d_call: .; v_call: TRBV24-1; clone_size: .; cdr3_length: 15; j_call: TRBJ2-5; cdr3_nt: TGTGCCACCAGTGACTCCCCCGAGGGGACAGAGACCCAGTACTTC; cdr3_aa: CATSDSPEGTETQYF
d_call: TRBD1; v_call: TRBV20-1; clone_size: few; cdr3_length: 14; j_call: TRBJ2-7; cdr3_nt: TGCAGTGCTAGTGCCCGGACAGGGGCCTACGAGCAGTACTTC; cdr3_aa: CSASARTGAYEQYF
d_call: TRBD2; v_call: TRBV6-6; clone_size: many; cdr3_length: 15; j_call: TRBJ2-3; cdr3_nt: TGTGCCAGCAGTTCTCCGACTAGCGGGAGGGCGGCGCAGTATTTT; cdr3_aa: CASSSPTSGRAAQYF
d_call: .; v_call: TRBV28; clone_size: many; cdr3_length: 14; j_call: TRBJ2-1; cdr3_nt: TGTGCCAGCAGTTTAACCGGGACTCCTATACGGCAGTTCTTC; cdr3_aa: CASSLTGTPIRQFF
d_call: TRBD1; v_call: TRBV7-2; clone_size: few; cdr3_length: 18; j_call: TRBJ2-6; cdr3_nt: TGTGCCAGCAGGCCGTCCGGGACAGGTTTCTCTGGGGCCAACGTCCTGACTTTC; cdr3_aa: CASRPSGTGFSGANVLTF
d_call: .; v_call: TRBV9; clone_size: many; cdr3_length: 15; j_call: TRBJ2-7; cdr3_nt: TGTGCCAGCACCCCAGGGGGGACGACCTCCTACGAGCAGTACTTC; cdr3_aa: CASTPGGTTSYEQYF
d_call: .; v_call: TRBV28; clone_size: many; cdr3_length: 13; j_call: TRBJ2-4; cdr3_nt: TGTGCCAGCAGTGGGGGGTCCAAAAACATTCAGTACTTC; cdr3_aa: CASSGGSKNIQYF
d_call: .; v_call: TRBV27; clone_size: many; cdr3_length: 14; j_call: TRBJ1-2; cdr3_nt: TGTGCCAGCAGTTTAGAACCGGGTTCCTATGGCTACACCTTC; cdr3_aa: CASSLEPGSYGYTF